These 22 T cell receptor beta chains originate from one sample sequenced in a study of PD-1 blockade in mismatch repair-deficient tumors (dated by TCRdb to between 2016 and 2019). Library preparation used the immunoSEQ multiplex PCR assay. TCRdb obtained this table from immuneACCESS and retained in-frame rearrangements with V and J assigned. These tables miss some clones; where compared with another copy, unresolved V genes account for less than half of the shortfall, and the remainder is unexplained. The sample records 100,000 to 150,000 clones, around 86% of which are singletons. The top ten clonotypes cover roughly 14% of the sample. The sequenced sample was peripheral blood, obtained 44 weeks after starting pembrolizumab. The origin of the receptors is an adult with mismatch repair-deficient cancer.

The chain couples TRBV7-9 to TRBJ2-3, with TRBD1 matching over 7 bases. V lost 5 bases to trimming and J lost 2 bases; unmatched junction nucleotides: 4. The CDR3 is 14 residues long. Germline CDR1 is SEHNR and CDR2 is FQNEAQ (reference sequence). CDR3 loop: CASSRQGPTDTQYF. The DNA of the CDR3 is TGTGCCAGCAGCCGACAGGGACCCACAGATACGCAGTATTTT.

With regard to this clone: Distinct nucleotide sequences in the sample also encode this CDR3. This chain links TRBV6-6 with TRBJ2-5; D uncertain. Looked up from germline, CDR1 is MNHNY and CDR2 is SVGAGI (reference sequence). Trimming removed 5 bases from V and 2 bases from J, with 3 bases in between. The CDR3 totals 11 residues. The CDR3 nucleotides read TGTGCCAGCAGTCGACAAGAGACCCAGTACTTC. It encodes CASSRQETQYF.

The chain's CDR3 is CASSLGGTNTGELFF. The CDR3 nucleotides are TGTGCCAGCAGCTTGGGCGGGACGAACACCGGGGAGCTGTTTTTT. The chain uses TRBV5-6 and TRBJ2-2; D may be TRBD2 (6 bases). Germline CDR1 is SGHDT and CDR2 is YYEEEE. V gave up 0 bases and J gave up 0 bases, with 6 bases separating them. This CDR3 spans 15 amino acids.

The V and J genes are TRBV30 and TRBJ1-2; 11 nucleotides align to TRBD1. The ends lost 1 base at V and 7 bases at J; junction bases unmatched: 5. CDR3 length: 14 residues. Looked up from germline, CDR1 is GTSNPN and CDR2 is SVGIG (reference sequence). CDR3 region: CAWSGGQGGGGYTF. DNA for the CDR3: TGTGCCTGGAGTGGGGGACAGGGGGGGGGTGGCTACACCTTC.

The rearrangement uses TRBV6-1 and TRBJ1-1; 8 bases agree with TRBD1. CDR1 is MNHNS, CDR2 SASEGT, per germline. Germline trimming cut 6 bases from V and 3 bases from J; bases unmatched to any gene: 3. The CDR3 sequence is 13 residues long. This CDR3 is CASRMDRDTEAFF. The CDR3 region has the DNA TGTGCCAGCAGAATGGACAGGGACACTGAAGCTTTCTTT.

DNA of the CDR3: TGTGCCAGCAGCTTAGTTATCAGTTTCCGGGACAGGGACCACGAGCAGTACTTC. It translates to CASSLVISFRDRDHEQYF. The rearrangement joins TRBV7-2 to TRBJ2-7; TRBD1 aligns across 9 bases. J was trimmed by 5 bases and V by 1 base; bases with no gene match: 15. CDR3 length: 18 residues. CDR1 and CDR2 from the germline V gene are SGHTA and FQGNSA.

The genes are TRBV6-6 and TRBJ2-2; TRBD2 is a possible D gene (5 bases). CDR3 length equals 16 residues. With 2 bases removed from V and 4 bases from J, the gap between germline ends came to 14 bases. CDR1 is MNHNY, CDR2 SVGAGI, per germline (reference sequence). CDR3 nucleotide sequence: TGTGCCAGCAGTTACAGGCGGCAGGCGGGCACCGGGGAGCTGTTTTTT. Translation gives CASSYRRQAGTGELFF.

This clone was recorded a few times. The rearrangement links TRBV10-3 to TRBJ2-2, with D unresolved. V was pared by 7 bases and J by 6 bases, with 12 bases between. The CDR3 has 13 amino acids. From germline, CDR1 is ENHRY and CDR2 SYGVKD. In DNA, the CDR3 is TGTGCCATCACCCGACAAGTGCCCGGGGAGCTGTTTTTT. Its protein is CAITRQVPGELFF.

The chain is built from TRBV21-1 and TRBJ1-2; the table's TRBD1 call for D was not verified on the DNA. TRBV21-1 is noted as a pseudogene. The CDR3 contains 14 residues. The CDR3 loop reads CASSIGQGADGYTF. CDR3 DNA: TGTGCCAGCAGCATAGGACAGGGGGCGGATGGCTACACCTTC.

The table lists this clone with a few counts. The chain links TRBV18 to TRBJ2-7; D remains ambiguous. The V end was cut by 2 bases, the J end by 7 bases, with 6 bases between. The CDR3 is made up of 11 amino acids. Germline CDR1 KGHSH, CDR2 LQKENI. CDR3 nucleotides: TGTGCCAGCTCACCATCCAGAGAGCAGTACTTC. Translating gives CASSPSREQYF.

This clone occurred once. Here the CDR3 DNA reads TGCGCCAGCAGCCCCGACAGGGGAGGTGAGACCCAGTACTTC. It specifies CASSPDRGGETQYF. The chain joins TRBV4-1 to TRBJ2-5, with 8 bases fitting TRBD1. The V gene end was trimmed by 4 bases and the J gene end by 5 bases; junction bases not matched to a gene: 6. Germline V gene lookup returns CDR1 MGHRA and CDR2 YSYEKL. The CDR3 is 14 residues long.

The chain links TRBV29-1 to TRBJ2-7; 10 positions agree with TRBD2. Germline lookup yields CDR1 SQVTM and CDR2 ANQGSEA. The CDR3 covers 16 residues. The V segment lost 2 bases and the J segment 4 bases; nucleotides outside the gene matches: 11. DNA for the CDR3: TGCAGCGTTGAATCGTCATCTAGCGGGAGAAGGTACGAGCAGTACTTC. It yields the protein CSVESSSSGRRYEQYF.

The chain has TRBV6-1 and TRBJ2-7, with 10 nucleotides matching TRBD2. This CDR3 has 17 amino acids. J was trimmed by 6 bases and V by 0 bases; bases with no gene match: 11. Germline loops: CDR1 MNHNS, CDR2 SASEGT. CDR3: CASSEAHLAGAGLEQYF. CDR3 bases: TGTGCCAGCAGTGAAGCGCACCTAGCGGGAGCTGGGCTCGAGCAGTACTTC.

The chain couples TRBV27 to TRBJ2-7, with D maybe TRBD2 (5 bases). The CDR3 loop spans 14 amino acids. The V end lost 0 bases, the J end lost 7 bases, and 13 bases lay between the germline ends. CDR1 is MNHEY, CDR2 SMNVEV, per germline (reference sequence). CDR3 in amino acids: CASSLSLAGEEQYF. CDR3 nucleotides: TGTGCCAGCAGTTTATCGCTAGCTGGGGAGGAGCAGTACTTC.

Worth noting for this clone: At one of its ends the junction is not consistent with the germline gene, which may arise from a read error. This chain connects TRBV5-4 to TRBJ1-4; D may be TRBD1 (6 bases). Germline CDR1 SGHNT, CDR2 YYREEE (reference sequence). The CDR3 spans 16 residues. The CDR3 protein is CASSQDSGGRDEKLFF. The CDR3 DNA is TGCGCCAGCAGCCAAGATAGCGGGGGGCGAGACGAAAAACTGTTTTTT.

This clone was counted once. The junction and the germline gene differ at one end; a read error may be behind it. The chain recombines TRBV27 with TRBJ2-7; TRBD1 agrees at 7 bases. CDR1 and CDR2 from the germline V gene are MNHEY and SMNVEV (reference sequence). This CDR3 is built from 17 residues. The CDR3 DNA reads TGTGCCACCAGTCCCCTCCTGACCTGGGGACAGAACTACGAGCAGTACTTC. It codes for CATSPLLTWGQNYEQYF.

The rearrangement joins TRBV2 to TRBJ2-5; D is undetermined. The J call may be mistaken, given a closer DNA end match to TRBJ2-7. CDR1 and CDR2 (germline): SNHLY, FYNNEI. This CDR3 is built from 13 residues. Here the CDR3 DNA reads TGTGCCAGCAGTCTGGACGTTTCCTACGAGCAGTACTTC. This codes for CASSLDVSYEQYF.

Only a few counts were recorded for this clone. V usage is TRBV27 and J usage is TRBJ1-1; maybe TRBD1 (5 bases). The CDR3 sequence is 14 residues long. V was pared by 6 bases and J by 4 bases, with 15 bases between. Germline V gene lookup returns CDR1 MNHEY and CDR2 SMNVEV (reference sequence). CDR3 protein: CASRRMQGGTEAFF. In DNA form, the CDR3 reads TGTGCCAGCAGACGAATGCAGGGCGGCACTGAAGCTTTCTTT.

The rearrangement links TRBV9 to TRBJ1-5; possibly TRBD1 for D (6 bases). The CDR3 has 15 residues. Looked up from germline, CDR1 is SGDLS and CDR2 is YYNGEE. Trimming pared 0 bases from V and 1 base from J, leaving 8 bases between. The CDR3 is CASSVEGTSNQPQHF. The CDR3 region has the DNA TGTGCCAGCAGCGTAGAAGGGACAAGCAATCAGCCCCAGCATTTT.

The chain recombines TRBV7-8 with TRBJ2-3; TRBD1 aligns across 7 bases. The CDR3 runs to 15 residues. V lost 5 bases, J lost 6 bases, and 11 bases stayed unmatched. CDR1 and CDR2 (germline): SGHVS, FQNEAQ. CDR3 coding DNA: TGTGCCAGCAGCCCCCGGGACAGTACGGTTGATACGCAGTATTTT. Its protein is CASSPRDSTVDTQYF.

This clone was found a few times. This chain joins TRBV4-1 and TRBJ2-7; TRBD2 is a possible D gene (5 bases). The CDR3 is made up of 15 amino acids. Trimming shortened V by 1 base and J by 4 bases, and 14 bases separated the two germline ends. Germline CDR1 is MGHRA and CDR2 is YSYEKL. The CDR3 protein is CASSQGVGSGYEQYF. CDR3 DNA: TGCGCCAGCAGCCAAGGGGTGGGCTCGGGGTACGAGCAGTACTTC.

The J gene is TRBJ2-7, the V gene TRBV5-1; D is perhaps TRBD1 (6 bases). The CDR3 covers 14 residues. Germline CDR1 and CDR2: SGHRS and YFSETQ. Trimming pared 5 bases from V and 5 bases from J, leaving 17 bases between. CDR3 DNA sequence: TGCGCCAGCAGTTCAACAGGGAGCTGGAACGAGCAGTACTTC. It is translated as CASSSTGSWNEQYF.